These T cell receptor beta chains were read from a single sample in a study of breast tumors, draining lymph nodes, adjacent tissues. MiXCR was run by TCRdb on the multiplex PCR reads, yielding one entry per CDR3 protein. The sample has 150,000 to 250,000 distinct CDR3 sequences; 31% are singletons. The sample consisted of axillary lymph node tissue. These receptors originate from a female donor with breast cancer. Some clones in this sample may be carry-over from other donors' samples. CDR3s include the opening cysteine and the closing phenylalanine or tryptophan.

J	V	CDR3
TRBJ2-2	TRBV6-5	CASGRGTGLAGELFF
TRBJ2-7	TRBV28	CASRRTPGVDEQYF
TRBJ1-4	TRBV19	CASSPLAGGYNEKLFF
TRBJ2-5	TRBV11-2	CASSLAGTTTQETQYF
TRBJ2-2	TRBV5-1	CASSQNPQNWELFF
TRBJ1-5	TRBV5-6	CASIHTQGNQPQHF
TRBJ2-5	TRBV6-2/TRBV6-3	CASSYSGRVETQYF
TRBJ1-4	TRBV29-1	CSVGQGLGKLFF
TRBJ1-3	TRBV19	CASSAGHGNAIYF
TRBJ2-1	TRBV24-1	CATSVGRTLLYNEQFF
TRBJ2-7	TRBV19	CASSLLGPQGTYEQYF
TRBJ2-3	TRBV7-8	CASSFDRDGTDTQYF
TRBJ2-7	TRBV20-1	CSDTGIGSYEQYF
TRBJ1-2	TRBV14	CASSLNSGPYGYTF
TRBJ2-1	TRBV3-1	CASSQVDNEQFF
TRBJ1-6	TRBV20-1	CSARDSGYNSPLHF
TRBJ1-2	TRBV6-5	CASSRLGDHYGYTF
TRBJ1-5	TRBV28	CASSFGQPQHF
TRBJ2-5	TRBV7-2	CASSPAALYF
TRBJ2-7	TRBV14	CASSQERSGGNEQYF
TRBJ1-6	TRBV7-2	CASSQGGSPPLHF
TRBJ2-1	TRBV29-1	CSVWTGATDEQFF
TRBJ2-1	TRBV6-1	CASIIEAGNEQFF
TRBJ1-5	TRBV7-9	CASSSSGVCHTHDALCSNQPQHF
TRBJ2-3	TRBV12-3/TRBV12-4	CASSPLAGSGDTQYF
TRBJ2-1	TRBV6-5	CASSSPSSPIGNEQFF
TRBJ2-1	TRBV5-6	CASSLVGGDEQFF
TRBJ2-6	TRBV20-1	CSARVQGADSEANVLTF
TRBJ1-1	TRBV19	CASSTGTASGNTEAFF
TRBJ2-2	TRBV7-3	CASSLRPTGELFF
TRBJ2-5	TRBV18	CASSPRIGVQETQYF
TRBJ1-5	TRBV18	CASSPDPYSNQPQHF
TRBJ2-2	TRBV5-1	CASSANGADTGELFF
TRBJ2-7	TRBV10-3	CAISGGGSNAGGGYEQYF
TRBJ2-3	TRBV2	CASSEEGRDTQYF
TRBJ2-3	TRBV2	CASSDRGHTQYF
TRBJ2-5	TRBV9	CASSQNQYFSGSGVETQYF
TRBJ1-4	TRBV28	CAGSPGEKLFF